This T cell receptor (beta chain) was sequenced for a study of shared clonotypes between healthy human individuals. The method was immunoSEQ multiplex PCR; TCRdb's version includes in-frame clones alone and lacks a portion of them. The data show around 1.5 million clones, under 99% seen once. Whole-study findings and limits: It was anticipated that sequencing depth would influence how many clonotypes donors shared.

All donors qualified as healthy HIV-negative adults and had experienced no recent acute infections or vaccinations. The CDR3 loop spans 15 amino acids. The junction had 5 bases not matched to a gene; V was cut back by 3 bases and J by 6 bases. Looked up from germline, CDR1 is ENHRY and CDR2 is SYGVKD. A note on this clone: Its antigen is as yet unknown.

J is TRBJ2-3 and V is TRBV10-3, with 11 bases identical to TRBD2. The sequence was obtained from a man between 25 and 39 years old in good health. Sequencing was done on a sample of naive CD4+ T cells sorted from blood. Subset specified: CD45RA+ positively selected. CDR3 DNA sequence: TGTGCCATCAGTGAATTAGCGGGAGGGCCCGATACGCAGTATTTT. Its translation is CAISELAGGPDTQYF.